This T cell receptor (beta chain) was sequenced in a study of blood T cell repertoires in COVID-19. Study information: Sources were T cells, B-cell-depleted T cells, or PBMCs; the material itself was cDNA or gDNA.

This CDR3 is built from 17 residues. The V and J ends lost 6 bases and 0 bases respectively, with 18 bases between them. Germline CDR1 reads MDHEN; CDR2 reads SYDVKM. Using immunoSEQ multiplex PCR, the repertoire was profiled, and TCRdb retains in-frame clones only, with some absent. The sample comprises a few hundred thousand clones, about 86% of which are singletons, and under 4.5% rests with the top ten. The sequence derives from a man aged 25 to 40 with acute COVID-19. The gene calls are TRBV28 and TRBJ1-5; the D gene is possibly TRBD1 (6 bases). The sequencing sample was made of PBMCs or T cells enriched from blood (not recorded which). The CDR3 sequence: CASSVPRGDHSNQPQHF. CDR3 coding DNA: TGTGCCAGCAGCGTCCCCAGGGGCGACCATAGCAATCAGCCCCAGCATTTT.